The next 4 T cell receptor beta chains were all read from a single sample in a study of cytomegalovirus exposure and HLA in healthy donors. Primers: 60 Vbeta forward and 13 Jbeta reverse. Data came from immunoSEQ multiplex PCR; TCRdb stores just in-frame clones and leaves some out. The sample yields more than 150,000 clones, about 84% seen once. Sequenced input: PBMCs. These receptors were obtained from a man in his forties or fifties in good health and CMV-seropositive.

The CDR3 bases are TGTGCCAGTGGGGGAGGGCATCAGCCCCAGCATTTT. Protein product: CASGGGHQPQHF. V is TRBV21-1 and J is TRBJ1-5. TRBV21-1 is tagged as a pseudogene. The CDR3 is 12 amino acids.

As regards this clone: The junction departs from germline at one end; a sequencing error may be responsible. This sequence joins TRBV6-7 and TRBJ2-2; 8 bases are shared with TRBD1. TRBV6-7 is an open reading frame, and its role is uncertain. This CDR3 region has 15 residues. CDR3 in DNA: TGTGCCAGCAGTTACTGGCAGGGGGCAGAACGGGGAGCTGTTTTT. This sequence encodes CASSYWQGAERGAVF.

This clone has more than one count but fewer than ten. The chain carries TRBV7-9 and TRBJ2-7, with TRBD2 identical over 9 bases. The CDR3 length is 16 residues. Germline V gene lookup returns CDR1 SEHNR and CDR2 FQNEAQ (reference sequence). After removal of 1 base from V and 3 bases from J, the junction contained 7 bases not matched to a gene. Here the CDR3 DNA reads TGTGCCAGCAGCTTAGAGGGCGGGAGGGCCGGCTACGAGCAGTACTTC. Translated: CASSLEGGRAGYEQYF.

The chain joins TRBV30 to TRBJ1-1, with no clear D. Germline-derived CDR1 and CDR2 are GTSNPN and SVGIG (reference sequence). This CDR3 is 11 amino acids long. Trimming left V 0 bases short and J 4 bases short, with 3 bases between. The CDR3 DNA reads TGTGCCTGGAGTGTCGGCACTGAAGCTTTCTTT. It translates to CAWSVGTEAFF.